Described below is a single TCR beta chain sequence and its context. At one end the junction does not follow the germline gene, possibly because of a read error. The CDR3 runs to 16 residues. Per the germline V gene, CDR1 is DFQATT and CDR2 is SNEGSKA (reference sequence). TCRdb analysed the RT-PCR reads with MiXCR anew, one entry per CDR3 protein. The repertoire holds hundreds of thousands of distinct CDR3 sequences, with about 14% as singletons. This chain uses TRBV20-1 with TRBJ2-5, with 7 bases that match TRBD1. This receptor was obtained from a female donor in good health, serving as a healthy control. The specimen sequenced was memory CD4+ T cells from blood. CDR3 residues: CSAFDRVQGWQETKYF. The CDR3 coding sequence is TGCAGTGCCTTCGATAGGGTACAGGGGTGGCAAGAGACCAAGTACTTC.